These 25 T cell receptor beta chains originate from one sample sequenced in a study of cytomegalovirus exposure and HLA in healthy donors. Researchers ran the PCR with 60 Vbeta and 13 Jbeta primers. TCRdb's copy holds only in-frame clones and misses some; the assay was immunoSEQ multiplex PCR. In the table there are 150,000 to 200,000 clones, 75% of which are singletons. The material sequenced was PBMCs. Source of these receptors: a male donor in good health and CMV-seronegative.

Only a few counts were recorded for this clone. The chain recombines TRBV6-1 with TRBJ1-3; D unclear. Germline V gene sequence: CDR1 MNHNS, CDR2 SASEGT. V was pared by 6 bases and J by 4 bases, with 13 bases between. The CDR3 consists of 14 residues. CDR3 sequence: CASSIEGSGNTIYF. The CDR3 nucleotides are TGTGCCAGCAGCATCGAGGGTAGCGGAAACACCATATATTTT.

The V and J genes are TRBV27 and TRBJ1-2; D might be TRBD1 (5 bases). CDR1 and CDR2 from the germline V gene are MNHEY and SMNVEV (reference sequence). This CDR3 region has 14 residues. V was shortened by 2 bases and J by 3 bases, with 10 bases between the two germline ends. The DNA of the CDR3 is TGTGCCAGCAGTTTACGGCAGGGCGACTATGGCTACACCTTC. This gives the protein CASSLRQGDYGYTF.

V and J are TRBV4-2 and TRBJ1-2, with 7 bases lining up with TRBD1. This CDR3 is 14 amino acids long. After removal of 4 bases from V and 2 bases from J, the junction contained 4 bases not matched to a gene. The germline V gene encodes CDR1 LGHNA and CDR2 YNFKEQ. CDR3 sequence (DNA): TGTGCCAGCAGCCCCCTGACAGGGAACTATGGCTACACCTTC. It translates to CASSPLTGNYGYTF.

The V and J genes are TRBV29-1 and TRBJ2-7; perhaps TRBD1 as D (6 bases). This CDR3 contains 13 residues. Trimming removed 4 bases from V and 2 bases from J, with 12 bases in between. CDR1 SQVTM and CDR2 ANQGSEA come from the germline V gene. The CDR3 loop reads CSVGGTPTYEQYF. The CDR3 DNA reads TGCAGCGTTGGGGGGACACCGACCTACGAGCAGTACTTC.

The rearrangement joins TRBV18 to TRBJ2-7; TRBD2 matches at 7 bases. The CDR3 sequence is 14 residues long. Germline V CDR1 and CDR2: KGHSH, LQKENI. The trim removed 8 bases at V and 1 base at J, leaving 8 bases unmatched. In DNA, the CDR3 is TGTGCCAGCGCACGCGGGGGATTATCCTACGAGCAGTACTTC. Its translation is CASARGGLSYEQYF.

The gene calls are TRBV27 and TRBJ2-7; D perhaps matches TRBD2 (7 bases). V shed 4 bases and J shed 4 bases, with 14 bases lying between them. Germline V lookup: CDR1 MNHEY, CDR2 SMNVEV (reference sequence). This CDR3 spans 14 amino acids. CDR3 sequence (DNA): TGTGCCAGCAGTTATCGAGGGGGGGGGTACGAGCAGTACTTC. Protein product: CASSYRGGGYEQYF.

The CDR3 loop reads CASSKRVGDGTDTQYF. CDR3 coding DNA: TGTGCCAGCAGCAAGAGGGTTGGAGACGGCACAGATACGCAGTATTTT. This chain connects TRBV7-6 to TRBJ2-3; D possibly corresponds to TRBD2 (5 bases). Germline CDR1 reads SGHVS; CDR2 reads FNYEAQ. The CDR3 totals 16 residues. Trimming stripped 5 bases from V and 1 base from J, with 16 bases between.

The chain joins TRBV29-1 to TRBJ1-2; a weak D match, TRBD1 (5 bases). CDR1 and CDR2 from the germline V gene are SQVTM and ANQGSEA. The CDR3 is 13 residues long. The V end lost 3 bases, the J end lost 4 bases, and 12 bases lay between the germline ends. CDR3: CSVDGGQGYGYTF. In DNA form, the CDR3 reads TGCAGCGTTGATGGCGGCCAGGGCTATGGCTACACCTTC.

A note on this clone: The junction differs from germline at one of its ends, possibly a read error. This chain uses TRBV14 with TRBJ2-7, with D perhaps TRBD2 (5 bases). Germline V gene lookup returns CDR1 SGHDN and CDR2 FVKESK. CDR3 length equals 14 residues. The CDR3 spells CAGSQALTRDEQYF. The CDR3 DNA reads as TGTGCCGGCAGCCAAGCCCTTACTAGAGACGAGCAGTACTTC.

In the case of this clone: The junction shows a germline mismatch at one end, possibly a read error. V usage is TRBV4-1 and J usage is TRBJ1-5, with D possibly being TRBD1 (6 bases). In germline, CDR1 is MGHRA, CDR2 YSYEKL. This CDR3 spans 14 amino acids. CDR3 nucleotide sequence: TGTGCCAGCAGCCAAGTAGGGGGATATCAGCCCCAGCATTTT. Amino acids: CASSQVGGYQPQHF.

The chain employs TRBV7-9 and TRBJ2-5; 9 bases agree with TRBD1. Germline V gives CDR1 SEHNR, CDR2 FQNEAQ (reference sequence). The CDR3 is made up of 14 amino acids. V shed 7 bases and J 9 bases; nucleotides not matched to a gene: 12. CDR3 sequence (DNA): TGTGCCAGCACCGACGGACAGGGGCCCGGGGCCCAGTACTTC. This codes for CASTDGQGPGAQYF. The whole variable domain, remainder taken from reference TRBV7-9 and TRBJ2-5, is DTGVSQNPRHKITKRGQNVTFRCDPISEHNRLYWYRQTLGQGPEFLTYFQNEAQLEKSRLLSDRFSAERPKGSFSTLEIQRTEQGDSAMYLCASTDGQGPGAQYFGPGTRLLVL.

This clone appeared a few times. The rearrangement uses TRBV18 and TRBJ1-2, with D unclear. This CDR3 is 13 amino acids long. CDR1 and CDR2 (germline): KGHSH, LQKENI. Trimming pared 1 base from V and 4 bases from J, leaving 7 bases between. Written as DNA, the CDR3 is TGTGCCAGCTCACCACTGGAGATCTATGGCTACACCTTC. Protein product: CASSPLEIYGYTF.

J is TRBJ2-5 and V is TRBV29-1; tentatively, D is TRBD2 (6 bases). The CDR3 loop spans 15 amino acids. Trimming left V 3 bases short and J 4 bases short, with 18 bases between. CDR1 and CDR2 from the germline V gene are SQVTM and ANQGSEA. This CDR3 is CSVDGQPAGGETQYF. The CDR3 DNA reads TGCAGCGTTGACGGGCAGCCGGCCGGGGGAGAGACCCAGTACTTC.

V gene TRBV7-3 combines with J gene TRBJ2-1, with D perhaps TRBD1 (5 bases). Trimming took off 4 bases at V and 13 bases at J, with 11 bases between the two ends. The CDR3 runs 11 residues. The germline V gene encodes CDR1 SGHTA and CDR2 FQGTGA. The CDR3 DNA is TGTGCCAGCAGCTACACAGGAAAACAGTTCTTC. Its translation: CASSYTGKQFF.

The table lists this clone with many counts. The same CDR3 also results from other DNA sequences found in this sample. The chain has TRBV7-3 and TRBJ2-5; D not resolved. The germline V and J ends were trimmed by 4 bases and 5 bases, with 8 bases remaining between them. The CDR3 runs to 12 residues. Germline CDR1 reads SGHTA; CDR2 reads FQGTGA. The CDR3 nucleotides are TGTGCCAGCAGCTCAACCGGGGAGACCCAGTACTTC. This codes for CASSSTGETQYF.

Written as DNA, the CDR3 is TGTGCCAGCAGCTGGGAAGCGGGATCGAGCTCCTACAATGAGCAGTTCTTC. It specifies CASSWEAGSSSYNEQFF. J is TRBJ2-1 and V is TRBV11-3; 7 bases match TRBD2. Germline assignment: CDR1 SGHNT and CDR2 YENEEA. The CDR3 runs 17 residues. V lost 4 bases, J lost 0 bases, and 9 bases stayed unmatched.

This clone occurred once. J is TRBJ1-2 and V is TRBV6-5, with 8 bases lining up with TRBD1. This CDR3 has 14 residues. Germline CDR1 is MNHEY and CDR2 is SVGAGI. J gave up 8 bases and V 5 bases, and 10 bases lay outside the gene matches. The CDR3 loop is CASSNLGQGRGYTF. Written as DNA, the CDR3 is TGTGCCAGCAGTAACTTAGGACAGGGCCGCGGCTACACCTTC.

The chain has TRBV5-1 and TRBJ2-3; 11 bases match TRBD1. The germline V gene encodes CDR1 SGHRS and CDR2 YFSETQ. The CDR3 totals 16 residues. The V gene end was trimmed by 3 bases and the J gene end by 4 bases; junction bases not matched to a gene: 7. The CDR3 DNA is TGCGCCAGCAGCTCCCTCCGGGACAGGGGGTCAGATACGCAGTATTTT. Protein sequence: CASSSLRDRGSDTQYF.

This clone was seen a few times. The V gene is TRBV4-1, the J gene TRBJ2-7, with TRBD1 matching over 10 bases. Unmatched junction bases numbered 15, after V lost 8 bases and J lost 5 bases. From germline, CDR1 is MGHRA and CDR2 YSYEKL. CDR3 length equals 16 residues. The CDR3 spells CASRVWTGTGVHEQYF. The DNA for the CDR3 is TGCGCCAGCCGCGTCTGGACCGGGACAGGGGTTCACGAGCAGTACTTC.

This clone was seen a few times. The chain joins TRBV25-1 to TRBJ1-4; perhaps TRBD1 as D (6 bases). This CDR3 contains 15 residues. The V end lost 2 bases, the J end lost 9 bases, and 16 bases lay between the germline ends. Germline CDR1 MGHDK, CDR2 SYGVNS. The CDR3 DNA sequence: TGTGCCAGCAGTGAACAGGGGACCCTTGGGAAAAAACTGTTTTTT. Translating gives CASSEQGTLGKKLFF.

The chain employs TRBV6-1 and TRBJ2-5; 10 nucleotides align to TRBD1. The germline V gene has CDR1 MNHNS and CDR2 SASEGT. This CDR3 contains 15 residues. V was pared by 6 bases and J by 5 bases, with 9 bases of the junction left unmatched. The CDR3 loop is CASRDQDRGHETQYF. For the CDR3, the DNA is TGTGCCAGCAGGGACCAAGACAGGGGGCACGAGACCCAGTACTTC.

This chain uses TRBV5-1 with TRBJ1-2, with TRBD1 matching over 9 bases. This CDR3 contains 14 residues. The V gene end was trimmed by 4 bases and the J gene end by 3 bases; junction bases not matched to a gene: 4. Germline V gives CDR1 SGHRS, CDR2 YFSETQ. In nucleotides, the CDR3 is TGCGCCAGCAGCGGGACAGGGCTGGACTATGGCTACACCTTC. Translated, it gives CASSGTGLDYGYTF.

The rearrangement links TRBV29-1 to TRBJ1-1; D is possibly TRBD1 (6 bases). The germline CDR1 and CDR2 sequences are SQVTM and ANQGSEA. CDR3 length: 14 amino acids. V gave up 3 bases and J gave up 3 bases, with 14 bases separating them. In nucleotides, the CDR3 is TGCAGCGTTGAGGGGCAGGGGAGGGACACTGAAGCTTTCTTT. Its translation: CSVEGQGRDTEAFF.

DNA for the CDR3: TGTGCCAGCACTTCGGACAGGACCTCAACTAATGAAAAACTGTTTTTT. Amino acids: CASTSDRTSTNEKLFF. The V gene is TRBV25-1, the J gene TRBJ1-4, with TRBD1 matching 7 bases. This CDR3 is built from 16 residues. V shed 7 bases and J 0 bases; nucleotides not matched to a gene: 8. Germline CDR1 reads MGHDK; CDR2 reads SYGVNS.

This chain connects TRBV7-3 to TRBJ2-3; 10 positions match TRBD2. V was clipped by 4 bases and J by 3 bases; unmatched bases: 7. Per germline, CDR1 SGHTA and CDR2 FQGTGA. This CDR3 is built from 16 residues. Here the CDR3 reads CASSSQGAGGTDTQYF. CDR3 coding DNA: TGTGCCAGCAGCTCCCAAGGAGCGGGGGGGACAGATACGCAGTATTTT.